The T cell receptor beta chain under discussion was sequenced for a study of T cells after yellow fever vaccination. CDR1 and CDR2 from the germline V gene are SGHKS and YYEKEE (reference sequence). V lost 0 bases and J lost 3; bases outside the gene matches: 7. CDR3 size: 16 residues. This clonotype was observed a few times. TCRdb re-derived calls from the 5' RACE reads in MiXCR, one entry per CDR3 protein. The sample lists 300,000 to 400,000 distinct CDR3 sequences; about 8.7% were seen once. J is TRBJ1-1 and V is TRBV5-5, with 8 bases fitting TRBD1. The source was PBMCs, collected on the day of the first yellow fever vaccination. The TCR originated in a man aged 18-30 years who received the YFV17D yellow fever vaccine. This CDR3 is CASSLVQGALDTEAFF. CDR3 coding DNA: TGTGCCAGCAGCTTGGTGCAGGGGGCATTAGACACTGAAGCTTTCTTT. Filled out from reference TRBV5-5 and TRBJ1-1, the complete variable domain reads DAGVTQSPTHLIKTRGQQVTLRCSPISGHKSVSWYQQVLGQGPQFIFQYYEKEERGRGNFPDRFSARQFPNYSSELNVNALLLGDSALYLCASSLVQGALDTEAFFGQGTRLTVV.